This T cell receptor (beta chain) originates from a study of cytomegalovirus exposure and HLA in healthy donors. This clone was observed a single time. What it binds is not known. Regarding the study as a whole: Later genetic work tied a missense DCLRE1C variant to beta-chain V and J trimming. Rates of TCR association differed by HLA locus in a later analysis, with DRB1 highest and HLA-C lowest. Cytomegalovirus-associated TCR beta chains were listed, numbering 164.

CDR3 length: 15 amino acids. J gave up 5 bases and V 1 base, and 2 bases lay outside the gene matches. Germline V gene lookup returns CDR1 LNHDA and CDR2 SQIVND (reference sequence). The study ran its PCR with 60 Vbeta and 13 Jbeta primers. As originally analysed: About 12 million of the about 80 million unique TCR beta chains counted in a later analysis were shared. TCRdb keeps only in-frame clones here, not all; method: immunoSEQ multiplex PCR. V and J calls and clone size follow that table, whereas D and trimming were derived from the DNA. Among hundreds of thousands of clones, about 70% were seen once, and the ten largest hold 1.8%.

The rearrangement uses TRBV19 and TRBJ1-5, with 10 bases identical to TRBD1. The sample taken for sequencing was PBMCs. This TCR was sampled from a woman aged 25 to 39 in good health and CMV-seronegative. The CDR3 region is CASSIADRGYQPQHF. CDR3 sequence (DNA): TGTGCCAGTAGTATAGCGGACAGGGGGTATCAGCCCCAGCATTTT.